The rows below give T cell receptor beta chains drawn from one sample of a study of blood T cell repertoires in COVID-19. Here immunoSEQ multiplex PCR was the method, and the copy in TCRdb shows in-frame clones only, minus some. The sample has about 210,000 clones, 89% seen once; the top ten hold around 8.9%. The material sequenced was PBMCs or T cells enriched from blood (not recorded which). Source of these receptors: a woman aged 18-29 years who had recovered from COVID-19. The CDR3 runs from the conserved cysteine through the conserved F or W. The D gene is left open where the match is weak. Where a row states a size, it is once, few, many or the class of an expanded clone; other rows omit it.

J | size | D | V | DNA | CDR3
TRBJ1-1 | . | TRBD1 | TRBV5-1 | TGCGCCAGCAGCCTTGGGACAGGGAGGATGAACACTGAAGCTTTCTTT | CASSLGTGRMNTEAFF
TRBJ2-2 | . | TRBD1 | TRBV4-1 | TGCGCCAGCAGCCAATCTCGACCGGACAGGCCCTCCACCGGGGAGCTGTTTTTT | CASSQSRPDRPSTGELFF
TRBJ2-5 | few | . | TRBV7-9 | TGTGCCAGCAGCTTCTATGTTCGGATCGGACAGGAGACCCAGTACTTC | CASSFYVRIGQETQYF
TRBJ2-7 | . | TRBD1 | TRBV5-4 | TGTGCCAGCAGGCAGACAGGGGCAAGCTCCTACGAGCAGTACTTC | CASRQTGASSYEQYF
TRBJ1-1 | . | . | TRBV7-9 | TGTGCCAGCAGCTATATCCAGACTGAAGCTTTCTTT | CASSYIQTEAFF
TRBJ1-6 | . | . | TRBV27 | TGTGCCAGCAGTTTGCAGAATTCACCCCTCCACTTT | CASSLQNSPLHF
TRBJ1-2 | few | . | TRBV6-5 | TGTGCCAGCAGGCCTGGGGGGGCGCGTGGCTACACCTTC | CASRPGGARGYTF
TRBJ2-2 | . | TRBD1 | TRBV11-2 | TGTGCCAGCAGCTTGGTGCGGACAGGGGGCATCGGGGAGCTGTTTTTT | CASSLVRTGGIGELFF
TRBJ1-3 | . | TRBD1 | TRBV3-1/TRBV3-2 | TGTGCCAGCAGTCCCGACAGGGTCTCTGGAAACACCATATATTTT | CASSPDRVSGNTIYF
TRBJ2-4 | . | . | TRBV27 | TGTGCCAGCAGTCCTAATAGACCTATCCGAGCCCGAGGGGCCAAAAACATTCAGTACTTC | CASSPNRPIRARGAKNIQYF
TRBJ1-2 | . | . | TRBV7-9 | TGTGCCAGCAGCTTAACCGGGGACTATGGCTACACCTTC | CASSLTGDYGYTF
TRBJ2-7 | once | . | TRBV3-1/TRBV3-2 | TGTGCCAGCAGCCAGGGCAGGGCTACCTCCTACGAGCAGTACTTC | CASSQGRATSYEQYF
TRBJ1-6 | once | TRBD1 | TRBV19 | TGTGCCAGTACCCCCTTCGGGACAGGGGTCTATAATTCACCCCTCCACTTT | CASTPFGTGVYNSPLHF
TRBJ1-5 | . | . | TRBV27 | TGTGCCAGCAGTCCAAGTAGAAATCAGCCCCAGCATTTT | CASSPSRNQPQHF
TRBJ2-1 | few | TRBD2 | TRBV29-1 | TGCAGCGTTGAAAGACTAGCGGAGGATGAGCAGTTCTTC | CSVERLAEDEQFF
TRBJ2-7 | . | TRBD1 | TRBV30 | TGTGCCTGGAGCCTAGCCTCCATCAGGGGGCGCGGATACGAGCAGTACTTC | CAWSLASIRGRGYEQYF
TRBJ1-5 | once | . | TRBV4-2 | TGTGCCAGCAGCCAAGGGTCCGCGGGGCCCCAGCATTTT | CASSQGSAGPQHF
TRBJ2-7 | . | TRBD2 | TRBV5-5 | TGTGCCAGCAGCTTGGGGGACGGGGGGAAAACCTACGAGCAGTACTTC | CASSLGDGGKTYEQYF
TRBJ2-7 | . | TRBD1 | TRBV6-5 | TGTGCCACTCGGCAGGGGGATCTAGAGCAGTACTTC | CATRQGDLEQYF
TRBJ1-2 | . | . | TRBV3-1/TRBV3-2 | TGTGCCAGCAGCCACCCGGAGGGTGGCTACACCTTC | CASSHPEGGYTF
TRBJ2-7 | . | . | TRBV18 | TGTGCCAGCTCATCCACAGTAACCTCCTACGAGCAGTACTTC | CASSSTVTSYEQYF
TRBJ2-2 | . | . | TRBV3-1/TRBV3-2 | TGTGCCAGCAGCCAAGAGACGGGGTTCCCAGGGGAGCTGTTTTTT | CASSQETGFPGELFF
TRBJ2-1 | . | TRBD2 | TRBV24-1 | TGTGCCACCAGTGATGCTAGCGGGGGGGCAAGAAATGAGCAGTTCTTC | CATSDASGGARNEQFF
TRBJ1-6 | . | TRBD1 | TRBV28 | TGTGCCAGCAGTTCGGGGGGACAGGGTAATAATTCACCCCTCCACTTT | CASSSGGQGNNSPLHF
TRBJ2-7 | . | . | TRBV28 | TGTGCCAGCAGTTTAGGGAGCCCCTACGAGCAGTACTTC | CASSLGSPYEQYF
TRBJ1-2 | . | . | TRBV25-1 | TGTGCCAGCAGTGAATATGAGGGGGACTATGGCTACACCTTC | CASSEYEGDYGYTF
TRBJ1-6 | . | . | TRBV30 | TGTGCCTGGAGACAGGGAGATAATTCACCCCTCCACTTT | CAWRQGDNSPLHF
TRBJ1-1 | . | . | TRBV19 | TGTGCCAGTAGTTTCCAGATCGAGGGTGAAGCTTTCTTT | CASSFQIEGEAFF
TRBJ1-5 | . | . | TRBV28 | TGTGCCAGCAGTTTAATGGCAAATAGCAATCAGCCCCAGCATTTT | CASSLMANSNQPQHF
TRBJ2-1 | once | TRBD2 | TRBV19 | TGTGCCAGTAGTCAGGGACTAGCCACCTCCTACAATGAGCAGTTCTTC | CASSQGLATSYNEQFF
TRBJ1-1 | . | . | TRBV6-5 | TGTGCCAGCAGTCTGGGAGAGTCCACTGAAGCTTTCTTT | CASSLGESTEAFF
TRBJ2-2 | . | . | TRBV5-4 | TGTGCCAGCAGCCTCGACTATGGGGAGCTGTTTTTT | CASSLDYGELFF
TRBJ2-7 | . | TRBD1 | TRBV6-6 | TGTGCCAGCAGTCTTGATGGGACAGCCGCAAGGAGAGGTTACGAGCAGTACTTC | CASSLDGTAARRGYEQYF